This T cell receptor (beta chain) was found in a study of regulatory T cells in long-lasting Graves disease. General study points: Repertoires from persistent disease leaned toward TRBV28, TRBJ1-2 and TRBJ2-5. Relative to newly diagnosed Graves' patients, persistent ones had lower TCR diversity.

Time point denoted: persistent/refractory GD, antithyroid drugs over 5 years with positive TRAb. PBMC RNA served as the TCR library source. The CDR3 consists of 16 residues. V shed 6 bases, J shed 6 bases, and the junction held 16 bases outside the gene matches. From germline, CDR1 is LNHDA and CDR2 SQIVND (reference sequence). Points on this clonotype: Antigen specificity is unknown.

Arm-PCR of CDR3 regions and iRepertoire HTBI primers were the basis on which TCR beta libraries were built. TCRdb fed the multiplex PCR reads into MiXCR, producing one record per CDR3 protein. The sample lists about 400,000 distinct CDR3 sequences; about 20% were seen once. Here the sequenced sample was peripheral blood mononuclear cells (PBMCs), taken when the disease was refractory, from a patient treated with antithyroid drugs. V is TRBV19 and J is TRBJ2-7; 8 bases agree with TRBD2. This TCR was recovered from a female donor with Graves disease. This chain's CDR3 is CASRRNLLAGGGEQYF. The CDR3 DNA is TGTGCCAGTAGGAGGAATTTATTGGCGGGAGGCGGCGAGCAGTACTTC.